This TCR beta chain was sequenced for a study of blood T cell repertoires in COVID-19. Overall study context: Sites in the United States, Italy and Spain provided acute and convalescent COVID-19 samples.

The germline gives CDR1 MNHEY, CDR2 SVGEGT. The junction had 7 bases not matched to a gene; V was cut back by 1 base and J by 6 bases. This CDR3 spans 17 amino acids. Libraries were prepared by immunoSEQ multiplex PCR; TCRdb keeps only in-frame clonotypes and omits some of them. Of 90,000 or so clones in the sample, 86% were seen once. The sequenced sample was peripheral blood. The rearrangement links TRBV6-2 or TRBV6-3 to TRBJ1-5; TRBD1 agrees at 12 bases. The TCR was taken from a man in his fifties with active COVID-19. The CDR3 DNA reads TGTGCCAGCAGTTACTTCCCCGGGACAGGGGGCGGTCAGCCCCAGCATTTT. Translation gives CASSYFPGTGGGQPQHF.